These T cell receptor beta chains were read from a single sample in a study of identical twins. Each CDR3 protein gets one entry after TCRdb re-called the 5' RACE reads with MiXCR. This sample has around 550,000 distinct CDR3 sequences, with roughly 15% found just once. The data also belong to a second study, concerning yellow fever vaccine responses in identical twins.

Sequencing input: CD4+ T cells sorted from blood. These receptors all stem from a woman aged 18-29 years in good health. CDR3s include the opening cysteine and the closing phenylalanine or tryptophan. The D gene is left open where the match is weak.

d_call,v_call,j_call,cdr3_aa
-,TRBV6-2/TRBV6-3,TRBJ1-4,CASSPGTPGTRNEKLFF
-,TRBV28,TRBJ2-3,CASSLSPGASTDTQYF
-,TRBV5-1,TRBJ2-7,CASSLAGTVTYEQYF
-,TRBV20-1,TRBJ2-1,CSAPAFEYYDNEQFF
-,TRBV10-3,TRBJ2-5,CAIRLALAETQYF
-,TRBV6-1,TRBJ2-3,CASSASPPDTQYF
-,TRBV7-6,TRBJ2-7,CASSLDGWNYEQYF
TRBD1,TRBV10-3,TRBJ2-1,CAISEWDSLDNEQFF
TRBD1,TRBV14,TRBJ2-1,CASSQPTGEPYNEQFF
-,TRBV27,TRBJ2-2,CASSPQPSNTGELFF
-,TRBV3-1,TRBJ2-1,CASSQMANNEQFF
-,TRBV29-1,TRBJ2-7,CSVKTGLNSYEQYF
TRBD2,TRBV5-1,TRBJ2-5,CASSLWLAGAETQYF
-,TRBV12-3/TRBV12-4,TRBJ2-3,CASSPGTGGTSGSTDTQYF
TRBD2,TRBV2,TRBJ2-1,CARTTSVNEQFF
TRBD2,TRBV12-3/TRBV12-4,TRBJ2-7,CACSLFPWGLAGAPYEQYF
-,TRBV3-1,TRBJ2-5,CASSPQGGVETQYF
TRBD1,TRBV12-3/TRBV12-4,TRBJ2-3,CASSLADRESHTQYF
TRBD1,TRBV6-2/TRBV6-3,TRBJ2-4,CASSYRGTGAAKNIQYF
TRBD2,TRBV11-2,TRBJ2-1,CASSLEGTSPSDEQFF
-,TRBV3-1,TRBJ2-4,CASSQVAGRENIQYF
-,TRBV7-2,TRBJ2-1,CASSLGLPPNEQFF
-,TRBV27,TRBJ2-3,CASSTHRGLSDTQYF
-,TRBV9,TRBJ1-1,CASSVQDGNTEAFF
TRBD2,TRBV5-1,TRBJ2-5,CASSQRSGAARETQYF
TRBD1,TRBV20-1,TRBJ2-1,CSARFPRDRVNEQFF
TRBD2,TRBV6-1,TRBJ2-5,CASKGGTAQETQYF
-,TRBV5-5,TRBJ2-1,CASGPDTLNEQFF
-,TRBV3-1,TRBJ2-1,CASSRPGRSYNEQFF
TRBD1,TRBV5-1,TRBJ2-5,CASSQGQGKETQYF
-,TRBV12-3/TRBV12-4,TRBJ1-1,CASSVDSYTEAFF
TRBD2,TRBV20-1,TRBJ2-4,CSARDPSRPGLAGGNIQYF
-,TRBV20-1,TRBJ2-3,CSARVYWQDTQYF
-,TRBV7-2,TRBJ2-5,CASSPVGGPRETQYF
TRBD2,TRBV10-3,TRBJ2-3,CAISDWTSGGSTDTQYF
TRBD2,TRBV20-1,TRBJ2-2,CSARSPSGRDTGELFF